Listed here are 3 T cell receptor beta chains from one sample, sequenced in a study of blood T cell repertoires in COVID-19. Produced via immunoSEQ multiplex PCR; TCRdb's table is partial and in-frame only. This table holds fewer than 250,000 clones, 83% found once. Material for sequencing was peripheral blood. All receptors come from a woman between 35 and 50 years old with active or convalescent COVID-19.

This clone came up once. The chain couples TRBV10-3 to TRBJ1-2; D might be TRBD1 (6 bases). Per germline, CDR1 ENHRY and CDR2 SYGVKD. This CDR3 spans 13 amino acids. V lost 6 bases to trimming and J lost 9 bases, with 17 bases between them. In DNA, the CDR3 is TGTGCCATCAGAGGAACAGGGTATGGCAGCTACACCTTC. It is translated as CAIRGTGYGSYTF.

The chain employs TRBV7-2 and TRBJ2-2; 11 positions match TRBD2. CDR3 length equals 16 residues. Looked up from germline, CDR1 is SGHTA and CDR2 is FQGNSA. Unmatched junction bases numbered 2, after V lost 5 bases and J lost 0 bases. This CDR3 is CASSTSGGTNTGELFF. In DNA, the CDR3 is TGTGCCAGCAGCACTAGCGGGGGCACGAACACCGGGGAGCTGTTTTTT.

The chain has TRBV29-1 and TRBJ2-3; tentatively, D is TRBD1 (6 bases). The CDR3 covers 14 residues. Germline-derived CDR1 and CDR2 are SQVTM and ANQGSEA. Trimming pared 3 bases from V and 6 bases from J, leaving 16 bases between. CDR3 loop: CSVERQGSVDTQYF. The CDR3 coding sequence is TGCAGCGTTGAGCGGCAGGGGTCCGTGGATACGCAGTATTTT.